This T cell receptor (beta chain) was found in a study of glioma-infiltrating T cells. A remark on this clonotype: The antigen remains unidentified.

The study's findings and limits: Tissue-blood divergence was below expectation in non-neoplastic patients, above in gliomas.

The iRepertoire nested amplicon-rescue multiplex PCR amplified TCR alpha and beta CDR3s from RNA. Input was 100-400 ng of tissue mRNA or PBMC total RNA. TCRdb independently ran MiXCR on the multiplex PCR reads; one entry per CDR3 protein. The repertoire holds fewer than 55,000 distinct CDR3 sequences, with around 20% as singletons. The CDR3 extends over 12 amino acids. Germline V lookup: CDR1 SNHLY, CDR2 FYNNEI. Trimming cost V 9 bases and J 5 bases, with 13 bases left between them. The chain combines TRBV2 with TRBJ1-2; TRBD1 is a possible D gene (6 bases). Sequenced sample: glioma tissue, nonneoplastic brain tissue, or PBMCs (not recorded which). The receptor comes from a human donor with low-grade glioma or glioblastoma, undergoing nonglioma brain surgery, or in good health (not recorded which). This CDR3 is CARRVDSYGYTF. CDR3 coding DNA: TGTGCCAGAAGGGTGGACAGTTATGGCTACACCTTC.